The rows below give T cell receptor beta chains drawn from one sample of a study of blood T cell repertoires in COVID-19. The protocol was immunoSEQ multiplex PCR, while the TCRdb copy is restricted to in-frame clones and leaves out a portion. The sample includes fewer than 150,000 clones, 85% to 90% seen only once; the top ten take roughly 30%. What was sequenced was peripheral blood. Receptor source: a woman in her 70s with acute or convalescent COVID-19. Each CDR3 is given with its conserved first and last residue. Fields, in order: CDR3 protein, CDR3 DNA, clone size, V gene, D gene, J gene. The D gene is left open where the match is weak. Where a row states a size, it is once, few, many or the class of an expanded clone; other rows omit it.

CDR3: CASSLWGGGHQETQYF
DNA: TGTGCCAGCAGTTTGTGGGGAGGCGGTCACCAAGAGACCCAGTACTTC
size: NA
V: TRBV6-6
D: NA
J: TRBJ2-5

CDR3: CASSEIPPGGNQPQHF
DNA: TGTGCCAGCAGTGAAATCCCCCCAGGAGGTAATCAGCCCCAGCATTTT
size: NA
V: TRBV6-1
D: NA
J: TRBJ1-5

CDR3: CASSSGGGWGGYTF
DNA: TGTGCCAGCAGTTCAGGGGGCGGATGGGGAGGCTACACCTTC
size: NA
V: TRBV6-5
D: TRBD1
J: TRBJ1-2

CDR3: CASGLGRAGESGYTF
DNA: TGTGCTAGTGGTTTGGGCCGAGCAGGGGAAAGCGGCTACACCTTC
size: NA
V: TRBV12-5
D: NA
J: TRBJ1-2

CDR3: CASSHLQANGETQYF
DNA: TGCGCCAGCAGCCACCTACAAGCTAACGGGGAGACCCAGTACTTC
size: few
V: TRBV5-1
D: NA
J: TRBJ2-5

CDR3: CASSSGTGQGTQETQYF
DNA: TGTGCCAGCAGCTCCGGCACCGGACAGGGGACTCAAGAGACCCAGTACTTC
size: NA
V: TRBV7-9
D: TRBD1
J: TRBJ2-5

CDR3: CASSYSAQGALEQYF
DNA: TGTGCCAGCAGTTACTCCGCCCAGGGGGCTCTAGAGCAGTACTTC
size: NA
V: TRBV6-5
D: TRBD1
J: TRBJ2-7

CDR3: CASKGAHEQYF
DNA: TGTGCCAGCAAGGGGGCTCACGAGCAGTACTTC
size: NA
V: TRBV7-9
D: TRBD1
J: TRBJ2-7

CDR3: CASSLAEQFNTEAFF
DNA: TGTGCCAGCAGCTTAGCGGAACAGTTTAACACTGAAGCTTTCTTT
size: few
V: TRBV7-6
D: NA
J: TRBJ1-1

CDR3: CASSIGQGSPYEQYF
DNA: TGTGCCAGTAGTATCGGCCAGGGGAGCCCCTACGAGCAGTACTTC
size: few
V: TRBV19
D: NA
J: TRBJ2-7

CDR3: CASSERKGTYEQYF
DNA: TGTGCCAGCAGTGAGAGAAAGGGGACCTACGAGCAGTACTTC
size: NA
V: TRBV2
D: NA
J: TRBJ2-7

CDR3: CATSSSSGGELTDTQYF
DNA: TGTGCCACCAGCAGCTCTAGCGGGGGGGAGCTGACAGATACGCAGTATTTT
size: NA
V: TRBV15
D: TRBD2
J: TRBJ2-3

CDR3: CASSFLPGGTGTEAFF
DNA: TGTGCCAGTAGTTTCCTCCCAGGGGGAACAGGCACTGAAGCTTTCTTT
size: NA
V: TRBV19
D: TRBD1
J: TRBJ1-1

CDR3: CASSLGVRTGGETQYF
DNA: TGTGCCAGCAGCTTAGGAGTAAGGACAGGGGGTGAGACCCAGTACTTC
size: NA
V: TRBV11-2
D: TRBD1
J: TRBJ2-5

CDR3: CASSEDSNSPLHF
DNA: TGCGCCAGCAGCGAGGACAGTAATTCACCCCTCCACTTT
size: NA
V: TRBV5-1
D: NA
J: TRBJ1-6

CDR3: CASSMRSYGYTF
DNA: TGTGCCAGTAGTATGCGGAGCTATGGCTACACCTTC
size: NA
V: TRBV19
D: NA
J: TRBJ1-2

CDR3: CASSLVVEKLFF
DNA: TGTGCCAGCAGTTTAGTCGTTGAAAAACTGTTTTTT
size: NA
V: TRBV12-3/TRBV12-4
D: NA
J: TRBJ1-4

CDR3: CASSVAGFSGNTIYF
DNA: TGTGCCAGCAGCGTAGCAGGCTTCTCTGGAAACACCATATATTTT
size: NA
V: TRBV9
D: NA
J: TRBJ1-3

CDR3: CASSESGTGSYGYTF
DNA: TGTGCCAGCAGTGAATCCGGGACAGGGAGCTATGGCTACACCTTC
size: NA
V: TRBV6-1
D: TRBD1
J: TRBJ1-2

CDR3: CASSQTGQATGANVLTF
DNA: TGTGCCAGCAGCCAAACGGGACAGGCGACTGGGGCCAACGTCCTGACTTTC
size: NA
V: TRBV3-1/TRBV3-2
D: TRBD1
J: TRBJ2-6

CDR3: CASSLAAGGLRGGYTF
DNA: TGTGCCAGCAGCCTAGCGGCGGGGGGCCTTCGGGGTGGCTACACCTTC
size: NA
V: TRBV7-9
D: NA
J: TRBJ1-2

CDR3: CASSVGGSDYGYTF
DNA: TGTGCCAGCAGCGTAGGCGGGTCGGACTATGGCTACACCTTC
size: few
V: TRBV9
D: NA
J: TRBJ1-2

CDR3: CASRKPQGGEQYF
DNA: TGTGCCAGCAGGAAACCCCAGGGCGGTGAGCAGTACTTC
size: NA
V: TRBV28
D: NA
J: TRBJ2-7

CDR3: CASSPLGSGNEKLFF
DNA: TGTGCCAGCTCACCACTGGGGAGCGGTAATGAAAAACTGTTTTTT
size: NA
V: TRBV18
D: NA
J: TRBJ1-4

CDR3: CASSLEGGSYNEQFF
DNA: TGCGCCAGCAGCTTGGAAGGGGGTTCCTACAATGAGCAGTTCTTC
size: NA
V: TRBV5-1
D: NA
J: TRBJ2-1

CDR3: CASSQDSRGSRTDTQYF
DNA: TGTGCCAGCAGCCAAGATAGCCGGGGGTCCCGCACAGATACGCAGTATTTT
size: few
V: TRBV4-2
D: NA
J: TRBJ2-3

CDR3: CASSLSGSGQPQHF
DNA: TGTGCCAGCAGCTTAAGTGGGAGCGGTCAGCCCCAGCATTTT
size: NA
V: TRBV7-9
D: NA
J: TRBJ1-5

CDR3: CASSPASGGNYGYTF
DNA: TGTGCCAGCTCACCCGCTTCAGGGGGGAACTACGGCTACACCTTC
size: NA
V: TRBV18
D: TRBD1
J: TRBJ1-2

CDR3: CASRIYGAEKGYTF
DNA: TGTGCCAGTAGAATATACGGAGCTGAAAAAGGCTACACCTTC
size: NA
V: TRBV19
D: NA
J: TRBJ1-2

CDR3: CASSQGFEQFF
DNA: TGTGCCAGCAGCCAGGGCTTTGAGCAGTTCTTC
size: few
V: TRBV28
D: NA
J: TRBJ2-1

CDR3: CASSPWGGENTEAFF
DNA: TGTGCCAGCTCACCATGGGGGGGGGAGAACACTGAAGCTTTCTTT
size: NA
V: TRBV18
D: NA
J: TRBJ1-1

CDR3: CASSRNGGEFGYTF
DNA: TGTGCCAGCAGCCGTAACGGAGGGGAATTTGGCTACACCTTC
size: NA
V: TRBV5-4
D: NA
J: TRBJ1-2

CDR3: CASSISLNTGELFF
DNA: TGTGCCAGTAGTATTTCACTTAACACCGGGGAGCTGTTTTTT
size: NA
V: TRBV19
D: NA
J: TRBJ2-2

CDR3: CASTPGRTGNTGELFF
DNA: TGTGCCAGCACCCCGGGACGGACAGGAAACACCGGGGAGCTGTTTTTT
size: NA
V: TRBV7-2
D: TRBD1
J: TRBJ2-2

CDR3: CASSPTAGNRVDYGYTF
DNA: TGTGCCAGCAGCCCCACGGCGGGTAATAGGGTGGACTATGGCTACACCTTC
size: many
V: TRBV27
D: NA
J: TRBJ1-2

CDR3: CASSQSRVRPVQGMNTEAFF
DNA: TGCGCCAGCAGTCAATCTCGGGTCCGTCCCGTACAGGGGATGAACACTGAAGCTTTCTTT
size: few
V: TRBV23-1
D: TRBD1
J: TRBJ1-1

CDR3: CSVEDWKSGRTYNEQFF
DNA: TGCAGCGTTGAAGATTGGAAGTCGGGGAGGACCTACAATGAGCAGTTCTTC
size: once
V: TRBV29-1
D: NA
J: TRBJ2-1

CDR3: CASSLLDTQYF
DNA: TGTGCCAGCAGCTTACTAGATACGCAGTATTTT
size: NA
V: TRBV7-2
D: NA
J: TRBJ2-3

CDR3: CASSVALAGAYNEQFF
DNA: TGTGCCAGCAGCGTAGCACTAGCGGGGGCCTACAATGAGCAGTTCTTC
size: NA
V: TRBV11-2
D: TRBD2
J: TRBJ2-1

CDR3: CASSPTANTEAFF
DNA: TGTGCCAGCTCACCGACAGCGAACACTGAAGCTTTCTTT
size: NA
V: TRBV18
D: NA
J: TRBJ1-1

CDR3: CASSEFGTGELFF
DNA: TGTGCCAGCAGTGAATTCGGGACCGGGGAGCTGTTTTTT
size: NA
V: TRBV2
D: NA
J: TRBJ2-2

CDR3: CASSPNSGGRAVFF
DNA: TGTGCCAGCTCACCAAATAGCGGAGGGAGAGCGGTGTTTTTT
size: NA
V: TRBV18
D: NA
J: TRBJ1-4

CDR3: CASSTRQGLNSPLHF
DNA: TGTGCCAGCAGTACCCGTCAGGGCCTGAATTCACCCCTCCACTTT
size: NA
V: TRBV5-6
D: NA
J: TRBJ1-6

CDR3: CAWSTGQGDTGELFF
DNA: TGTGCCTGGAGTACGGGACAGGGGGACACCGGGGAGCTGTTTTTT
size: NA
V: TRBV30
D: TRBD1
J: TRBJ2-2

CDR3: CASSLLYSSYEQYF
DNA: TGTGCCAGCAGCTTACTGTACAGCTCCTACGAGCAGTACTTC
size: NA
V: TRBV11-2
D: NA
J: TRBJ2-7

CDR3: CAWSVRSNYGYTF
DNA: TGTGCCTGGAGTGTAAGGAGTAACTATGGCTACACCTTC
size: NA
V: TRBV30
D: NA
J: TRBJ1-2

CDR3: CASSSLPGTTPSGNTIYF
DNA: TGTGCCAGCAGCTCCTTACCGGGGACAACTCCCTCTGGAAACACCATATATTTT
size: NA
V: TRBV11-3
D: NA
J: TRBJ1-3

CDR3: CASSPYGTNEQYF
DNA: TGTGCCAGCAGCCCCTATGGGACTAACGAGCAGTACTTC
size: once
V: TRBV3-1/TRBV3-2
D: TRBD2
J: TRBJ2-7